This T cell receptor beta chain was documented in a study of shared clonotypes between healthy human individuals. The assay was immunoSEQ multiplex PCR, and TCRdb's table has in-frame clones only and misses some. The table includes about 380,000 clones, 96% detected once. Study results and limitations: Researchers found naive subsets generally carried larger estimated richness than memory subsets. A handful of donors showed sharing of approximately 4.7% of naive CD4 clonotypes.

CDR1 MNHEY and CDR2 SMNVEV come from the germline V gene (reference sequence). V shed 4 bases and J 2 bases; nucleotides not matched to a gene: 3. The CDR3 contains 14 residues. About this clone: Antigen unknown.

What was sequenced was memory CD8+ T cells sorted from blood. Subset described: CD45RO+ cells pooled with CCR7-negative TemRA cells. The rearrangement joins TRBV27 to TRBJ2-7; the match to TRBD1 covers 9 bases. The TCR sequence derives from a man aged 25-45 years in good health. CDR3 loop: CASSSWDRAYEQYF. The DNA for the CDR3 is TGTGCCAGCAGTTCCTGGGACAGGGCCTACGAGCAGTACTTC.